The clone carrying this TCR beta chain was observed many times. Its target is not known. This CDR3 has 20 residues. Germline V gene lookup returns CDR1 MGHRA and CDR2 YSYEKL. Trimming removed 4 bases from V and 4 bases from J; junction bases left unmatched: 20. DNA and RNA were both co-extracted from 20-30 mg of bulk tissue that had not been sorted. Enrolled patients were chronically infected with HBV and treatment-naive. The entry originates in a study of tumor-infiltrating lymphocytes in primary liver carcinoma. Study-wide results and caveats: Significantly larger top-250-clone fractions were found in tumors than in blood (p = 0.039).

The researchers produced TCR beta cDNA from approximately 460 ng total RNA with a constant-region primer. Libraries covering TCR beta were generated through three nested multiplex PCR rounds (using a slightly modified ARM-PCR). Forward primers for TRBV1-TRBV30 and a C-beta reverse primer served the first two PCR rounds, at approximately 10 cycles each. MiXCR, applied by TCRdb to the multiplex PCR reads, yields one record per CDR3 protein. Counted here are about 100,000 distinct CDR3 sequences, less than 70% occurring once; the ten biggest clones make up 27%. The gene calls are TRBV4-1 and TRBJ1-1, with 11 bases aligning to TRBD1. The receptor comes from a man aged 40-55 years with primary liver carcinoma and hepatitis B virus infection. Sequenced: tumor-adjacent normal liver tissue. The CDR3 DNA is TGCGCCAGCAGCCTATTGGCGGGACGGCGGAAGGGACAGGGGGTCACTGAAGCTTTCTTT. This gives the protein CASSLLAGRRKGQGVTEAFF.